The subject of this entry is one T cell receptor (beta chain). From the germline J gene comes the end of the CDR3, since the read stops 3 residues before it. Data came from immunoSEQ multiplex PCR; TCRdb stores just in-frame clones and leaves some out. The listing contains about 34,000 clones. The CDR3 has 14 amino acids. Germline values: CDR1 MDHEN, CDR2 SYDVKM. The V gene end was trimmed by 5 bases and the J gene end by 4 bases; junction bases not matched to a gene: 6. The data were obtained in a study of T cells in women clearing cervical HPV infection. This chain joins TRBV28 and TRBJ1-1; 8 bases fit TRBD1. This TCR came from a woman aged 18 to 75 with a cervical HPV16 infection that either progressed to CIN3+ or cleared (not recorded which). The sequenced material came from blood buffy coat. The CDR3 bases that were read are TGTGCCAGCAGTGGGACAGGATCTGGCACTGAA. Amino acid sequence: CASSGTGSGTE. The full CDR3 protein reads CASSGTGSGTEAFF.